Below, 8 T cell receptor beta chains from the same sample are listed, as sequenced in a study of T-cell memory formation after mild COVID-19. TCRdb itself ran the 5' RACE reads through MiXCR, one entry per CDR3 protein. The sample has tens of thousands of distinct CDR3 sequences; 6% to 6.5% are singletons. The source material was PBMCs or a T cell subset sorted from them (not recorded which). The receptors were sampled from an adult who had mild COVID-19 (a few samples of this study predate the infection). Cell type and time point are not known.

By frequency in the sample, this clonotype is medium-sized. The chain uses TRBV29-1 and TRBJ2-7; D call uncertain. The CDR3 is 12 amino acids. V was shortened by 4 bases and J by 0 bases, with 7 bases between the two germline ends. Germline V gene data show CDR1 as SQVTM and CDR2 as ANQGSEA. Written as DNA, the CDR3 is TGCAGCGTTGCTGTGGTCTCCTACGAGCAGTACTTC. Protein sequence: CSVAVVSYEQYF.

A few counts support this clonotype. J is TRBJ1-4 and V is TRBV20-1; D is perhaps TRBD1 (6 bases). The CDR3 covers 14 residues. V shed 0 bases and J shed 4 bases, with 9 bases lying between them. Germline V lookup: CDR1 DFQATT, CDR2 SNEGSKA (reference sequence). The CDR3 loop reads CSARDIGGNEKLFF. CDR3 DNA: TGCAGTGCTAGAGATATAGGGGGTAATGAAAAACTGTTTTTT.

This chain connects TRBV6-1 to TRBJ2-7, with unresolved D. Between the trimmed V and J ends, which lost 6 bases and 5 bases, there was a span of 8 bases. Germline V gives CDR1 MNHNS, CDR2 SASEGT. CDR3 length: 11 amino acids. CDR3 nucleotide sequence: TGTGCCAGCAGACAGAATCACGAGCAGTACTTC. Translated, it gives CASRQNHEQYF.

This clonotype was detected many times. This sequence joins TRBV5-1 and TRBJ2-5; TRBD2 agrees at 7 bases. CDR3 length: 13 residues. Germline V gene lookup returns CDR1 SGHRS and CDR2 YFSETQ. Trimming removed 6 bases from V and 7 bases from J; junction bases left unmatched: 9. This CDR3 reads CASTEVPGGTQYF. The CDR3, as DNA: TGCGCCAGCACGGAGGTTCCGGGGGGGACCCAGTACTTC.

This clonotype has just a few counts. This chain uses TRBV24-1 with TRBJ1-5, with D perhaps matching TRBD1 (5 bases). The CDR3 spans 14 residues. Between the trimmed V and J ends, which lost 5 bases and 3 bases, there was a span of 10 bases. The germline V gene encodes CDR1 KGHDR and CDR2 SFDVKD. The CDR3 DNA reads as TGTGCCACCAGTGCGAACAGGAACAATCAGCCCCAGCATTTT. Translated: CATSANRNNQPQHF.

The chain carries TRBV28 and TRBJ1-2; tentatively, D is TRBD1 (6 bases). The germline V and J ends were trimmed by 2 bases and 4 bases, with 14 bases remaining between them. This CDR3 is 15 amino acids long. Looked up from germline, CDR1 is MDHEN and CDR2 is SYDVKM. The CDR3 DNA is TGTGCCAGCAGTTTAGCGTCAGGGGCCGGCTATGGCTACACCTTC. This translates into CASSLASGAGYGYTF.

The sample holds a few counts of this clonotype. This sequence joins TRBV12-3 or TRBV12-4 and TRBJ2-1; D is undetermined. Trimming pared 0 bases from V and 12 bases from J, leaving 9 bases between. The CDR3 length is 12 residues. The CDR3 loop is CASSLAIGPQFF. The CDR3 coding sequence is TGTGCCAGCAGTTTAGCGATCGGGCCGCAGTTCTTC.

This clonotype was detected many times. The chain recombines TRBV18 with TRBJ2-2; D call uncertain. The germline V gene encodes CDR1 KGHSH and CDR2 LQKENI. Trimming pared 0 bases from V and 4 bases from J, leaving 9 bases between. The CDR3 covers 15 residues. CDR3 amino acids: CASSPPSRSTGELFF. DNA of the CDR3: TGTGCCAGCTCACCACCTTCCCGATCCACCGGGGAGCTGTTTTTT.